What follows are 27 T cell receptor beta chains derived from one specimen sequenced in a study of blood T cells in healthy people across ages (dated by TCRdb to the mid-2010s). Receptor amplification or capture employed 5' RACE. The sequencing machine was an Illumina HiSeq 2500. A second 7 to 11 cycle PCR used a sample-barcoded 5' primer and a J-beta primer mix. TCRdb reanalyzed the raw reads on its own, using fastp at Q25 for trimming and MiXCR for clone calling, and kept in-frame beta chains. A single entry per CDR3 protein holds the most common genes and DNA from its merged rows. Within this sample are 550,000 to 600,000 distinct CDR3 sequences, with roughly 29% of them counted one time only. Around 18% of the sample is in the top ten clones. The source material was blood. The receptor source for this set is a woman in her 70s in good health.

CDR3 sequence (DNA): TGCAGTGCTAGAGAAGGGGCCGCGGACACCATATATTTT. This codes for CSAREGAADTIYF. The chain joins TRBV20-1 to TRBJ1-3; possible D gene TRBD1, 5 bases. This CDR3 has 13 residues. Germline V lookup: CDR1 DFQATT, CDR2 SNEGSKA (reference sequence). V was trimmed by 0 bases and J by 8 bases, leaving 11 bases between them.

There are a few counts of this clonotype. The genes are TRBV7-9 and TRBJ1-2, with D possibly matching TRBD1 (6 bases). The germline V gene encodes CDR1 SEHNR and CDR2 FQNEAQ (reference sequence). Between the trimmed V and J ends, which lost 2 bases and 7 bases, there was a span of 14 bases. The CDR3 covers 14 residues. CDR3 bases: TGTGCCAGCAGCTTATTTAACAGGGATGGTGGCTACACCTTC. This codes for CASSLFNRDGGYTF.

This clonotype has only a few counts. The chain uses TRBV20-1 and TRBJ1-1; 8 nucleotides line up with TRBD1. The germline V gene has CDR1 DFQATT and CDR2 SNEGSKA (reference sequence). This CDR3 region has 14 residues. V shed 1 base and J 4 bases; nucleotides not matched to a gene: 5. The CDR3 DNA reads TGCAGTGCTAGAGTGGGACAGGCGGGCACTGAAGCTTTCTTT. It translates to CSARVGQAGTEAFF.

This sequence joins TRBV10-3 and TRBJ2-3, with D possibly being TRBD2 (5 bases). CDR1 ENHRY and CDR2 SYGVKD come from the germline V gene. Deletions cut 3 bases from V and 7 bases from J, with 17 bases between. The CDR3 consists of 15 residues. CDR3 nucleotide sequence: TGTGCCATCAGTGATTCCAGTCAAGGAGGTAATACGCAGTATTTT. Translating it yields CAISDSSQGGNTQYF.

Concerning this clonotype itself: Just one base apart from a much larger clone, this may be a read error. The conserved phenylalanine or tryptophan is not found at the CDR3 terminus, so this likely reflects a read error. This sequence joins TRBV7-8 and TRBJ2-5; D possibly uses TRBD1 or TRBD2 (6 bases each). Trimming left V 5 bases short and J 2 bases short, with 15 bases between. The germline V gene has CDR1 SGHVS and CDR2 FQNEAQ. The CDR3 sequence is 15 residues long. CDR3 sequence: CASSKGGGAQETQYS. The CDR3 region has the DNA TGTGCCAGCAGCAAGGGGGGCGGTGCTCAAGAGACCCAGTACTCC.

The genes are TRBV20-1 and TRBJ2-7; D unresolved. The length of the CDR3 is 13 residues. Trimming took off 3 bases at V and 2 bases at J, with 11 bases between the two ends. Germline values: CDR1 DFQATT, CDR2 SNEGSKA (reference sequence). The CDR3 region has the DNA TGCAGTGCTAGTTCCGGACCGGCCTACGAGCAGTACTTC. Protein sequence: CSASSGPAYEQYF.

This clonotype showed up just a few times. The chain employs TRBV29-1 and TRBJ2-5; 7 bases fit TRBD2. V lost 1 base and J lost 4; bases outside the gene matches: 3. Germline-derived CDR1 and CDR2 are SQVTM and ANQGSEA. The CDR3 consists of 13 residues. The CDR3 is CSVEGTGGETQYF. CDR3 nucleotide sequence: TGCAGCGTTGAAGGGACGGGGGGAGAGACCCAGTACTTC. The whole variable domain, filled in from reference TRBV29-1 and TRBJ2-5, reads SAVISQKPSRDICQRGTSLTIQCQVDSQVTMMFWYRQQPGQSLTLIATANQGSEATYESGFVIDKFPISRPNLTFSTLTVSNMSPEDSSIYLCSVEGTGGETQYFGPGTRLLVL.

This clonotype has a handful of counts. The CDR3 spells CSAIAIPGQKSTDTQYF. The CDR3 DNA is TGCAGTGCCATAGCCATTCCGGGACAAAAAAGCACAGATACGCAGTATTTT. The V call is TRBV20-1, the J call TRBJ2-3; TRBD1 is a possible D gene (6 bases). This CDR3 has 17 residues. V was shortened by 6 bases and J by 0 bases, with 22 bases between the two germline ends. Germline CDR1 reads DFQATT; CDR2 reads SNEGSKA (reference sequence).

J is TRBJ2-5 and V is TRBV6-1; 9 positions match TRBD1. The end of the DNA is better explained by TRBJ2-7, so the J call may be wrong. The CDR3 has 13 residues. The germline V gene has CDR1 MNHNS and CDR2 SASEGT. The CDR3 protein is CASRTGGKYEQYF. In DNA, the CDR3 is TGTGCCAGCAGGACAGGGGGGAAGTACGAGCAGTACTTC.

This clonotype was seen a handful of times. The chain recombines TRBV6-2 or TRBV6-3 with TRBJ2-4; 8 bases align to TRBD2. Germline V gene sequence: CDR1 MNHEY, CDR2 SVGEGT. V dropped 6 bases and J dropped 0; count of bases not matched to a gene: 4. The CDR3 length is 15 residues. The CDR3 loop reads CASRDSGTAKNIQYF. CDR3 sequence (DNA): TGTGCCAGCAGGGATAGCGGGACAGCCAAAAACATTCAGTACTTC.

The chain carries TRBV12-3 or TRBV12-4 and TRBJ1-1, with TRBD1 matching 9 bases. The CDR3 contains 13 residues. V shed 6 bases, J shed 10 bases, and the junction held 9 bases outside the gene matches. In DNA, the CDR3 is TGTGCCAGCAGCTCCGGGACAGGGATCGGAGCTTTCTTT. Its translation is CASSSGTGIGAFF.

The V and J genes are TRBV20-1 and TRBJ2-3, with TRBD2 matching 12 bases. Trimming removed 1 base from V and 2 bases from J; junction bases left unmatched: 7. The length of the CDR3 is 17 residues. CDR1 is DFQATT, CDR2 SNEGSKA, per germline (reference sequence). The CDR3 is CSARVRLAGDPTDTQYF. CDR3 bases: TGCAGTGCTAGAGTAAGACTAGCGGGAGATCCCACAGATACGCAGTATTTT.

The V gene is TRBV9, the J gene TRBJ1-2; TRBD1 is a possible D gene (5 bases). CDR1 is SGDLS and CDR2 is YYNGEE in the germline V gene. The V and J ends lost 2 bases and 3 bases respectively, with 14 bases between them. The CDR3 has 15 residues. The CDR3 protein is CASSVGSRADYGYTF. The CDR3 DNA follows: TGTGCCAGCAGCGTCGGATCCAGGGCCGACTATGGCTACACCTTC.

The chain links TRBV7-9 to TRBJ2-5; TRBD2 matches 10 bases. CDR1 is SEHNR and CDR2 is FQNEAQ in the germline V gene (reference sequence). There are 19 residues in the CDR3. V gave up 5 bases and J gave up 2 bases; unmatched junction bases: 17. The CDR3 protein is CASSPPGALAGALQETQYF. The CDR3, as DNA: TGTGCCAGCAGCCCCCCTGGTGCGCTAGCGGGGGCCCTACAAGAGACCCAGTACTTC.

The chain links TRBV2 to TRBJ2-3; no clear D gene. V lost 3 bases and J lost 0, with 7 bases in between. The CDR3 totals 14 residues. Germline V gene data show CDR1 as SNHLY and CDR2 as FYNNEI. The CDR3 DNA reads as TGTGCCAGCAGTGAGCTGACCAGCACAGATACGCAGTATTTT. Its translation is CASSELTSTDTQYF.

The chain is built from TRBV4-2 and TRBJ2-1; D remains unclear. The end of the DNA aligns better with TRBJ2-5, so the J call may be wrong. Germline CDR1 is LGHNA and CDR2 is YNFKEQ. The CDR3 is 13 amino acids. CDR3 DNA sequence: TGTGCCAGCAGCCAAGATTTTGGAGAGACCCAGTACTTC. This sequence encodes CASSQDFGETQYF.

The rearrangement joins TRBV4-1 to TRBJ1-2; 7 bases are shared with TRBD1. This CDR3 has 15 amino acids. Germline CDR1 and CDR2: MGHRA and YSYEKL. V trimming: 0 bases; J trimming: 8 bases; junction bases outside the gene matches: 9. CDR3 in DNA: TGCGCCAGCAGCCAAGATGCAGGGGGATCCCTCGGCTACACCTTC. It is translated as CASSQDAGGSLGYTF.

CDR3 nucleotides: TGTGCCAGCAGCCAGGGGGCAGGGAGTAGCGAAAAACTGTTTTTT. Its translation is CASSQGAGSSEKLFF. The rearrangement joins TRBV28 to TRBJ1-4; 8 bases are a match to TRBD1. The CDR3 is 15 residues long. V shed 6 bases and J 8 bases; nucleotides not matched to a gene: 11. The germline CDR1 and CDR2 sequences are MDHEN and SYDVKM.

This clonotype has more than one count but fewer than ten. The chain links TRBV24-1 to TRBJ2-1; 9 nucleotides agree with TRBD2. With V trimmed by 3 bases and J by 1 base, 3 bases remained unmatched. Germline values: CDR1 KGHDR, CDR2 SFDVKD. CDR3 length: 16 amino acids. CDR3 nucleotides: TGTGCCACCAGTGATGCTAGCGGGGCATCCTACAATGAGCAGTTCTTC. Translating gives CATSDASGASYNEQFF.

V usage is TRBV11-2 and J usage is TRBJ1-2, with D tentatively TRBD1 (5 bases). CDR1 and CDR2 from the germline V gene are SGHAT and FQNNGV. The CDR3 is made up of 14 amino acids. V lost 3 bases and J lost 3, with 11 bases in between. CDR3 protein: CASSFAQAHYGYTF. The DNA for the CDR3 is TGTGCCAGCAGCTTTGCACAGGCTCACTATGGCTACACCTTC. The complete variable domain, with remaining parts taken from reference TRBV11-2 and TRBJ1-2, reads EAGVAQSPRYKIIEKRQSVAFWCNPISGHATLYWYQQILGQGPKLLIQFQNNGVVDDSQLPKDRFSAERLKGVDSTLKIQPAKLEDSAVYLCASSFAQAHYGYTFGSGTRLTVV.

V usage is TRBV7-2 and J usage is TRBJ1-1, with D uncertain. Trimming left V 5 bases short and J 1 base short, with 14 bases between. This CDR3 comprises 15 residues. Per germline, CDR1 SGHTA and CDR2 FQGNSA. This chain's CDR3 is CASSPTTGKNTEAFF. CDR3 DNA: TGTGCCAGCAGCCCAACGACGGGGAAGAACACTGAAGCTTTCTTT.

A few counts support this clonotype. V usage is TRBV6-6 and J usage is TRBJ2-3; D uncertain. Trimming pared 7 bases from V and 7 bases from J, leaving 9 bases between. This CDR3 has 11 residues. CDR1 and CDR2 from the germline V gene are MNHNY and SVGAGI (reference sequence). Here the CDR3 reads CASTFMNTQYF. CDR3 DNA sequence: TGTGCCAGCACCTTCATGAATACGCAGTATTTT.

The chain carries TRBV28 and TRBJ2-7; D not certain. V lost 6 bases and J lost 1, with 10 bases in between. CDR1 is MDHEN, CDR2 SYDVKM, per germline. This CDR3 spans 13 amino acids. CDR3 nucleotide sequence: TGTGCCAGCAGGGTGACAACGTCCTACGAGCAGTACTTC. Protein product: CASRVTTSYEQYF.

For this clonotype: An end of the junction differs from the germline gene, which may be a read error. The genes are TRBV20-1 and TRBJ1-2; 8 bases fit TRBD1. Germline V CDR1 and CDR2: DFQATT, SNEGSKA (reference sequence). The CDR3 is made up of 13 amino acids. The CDR3 nucleotides read TGTAGTGCAAAACAGGGGGCTAACTATGGCTACACCTTC. Translating it yields CSAKQGANYGYTF.

This chain links TRBV29-1 with TRBJ2-3; the D call may be TRBD1 or TRBD2 (6 bases each). With 4 bases removed from V and 5 bases from J, the gap between germline ends came to 16 bases. Germline CDR1 SQVTM, CDR2 ANQGSEA. The CDR3 totals 14 residues. The CDR3 DNA sequence: TGCAGCGTTGGAGAGGGGGGTGTATTAGATACGCAGTATTTT. The encoded protein is CSVGEGGVLDTQYF.

The sample holds many counts of this clonotype. This chain joins TRBV2 and TRBJ1-4; D uncertain. The V end was cut by 4 bases, the J end by 8 bases, with 14 bases between. From germline, CDR1 is SNHLY and CDR2 FYNNEI. This CDR3 is built from 14 residues. CDR3: CASSALQEWEKLFF. In DNA, the CDR3 is TGTGCCAGCAGTGCTCTGCAGGAATGGGAAAAACTGTTTTTT.

This chain joins TRBV6-2 or TRBV6-3 and TRBJ1-6; D gene ambiguous. Germline V CDR1 and CDR2: MNHEY, SVGEGT. The V end lost 10 bases, the J end lost 7 bases, and 14 bases lay between the germline ends. This CDR3 has 13 residues. The CDR3: CANNSLWNSPLHF. CDR3 DNA sequence: TGTGCCAACAATTCACTCTGGAATTCACCCCTCCACTTT.